The entry below gives a single T cell receptor beta chain sequence along with its context. The antigen is unknown. The record originates from a study of cytomegalovirus exposure and HLA in healthy donors. Study conclusions and caveats: Using the classifier, cytomegalovirus status was reportedly diagnosed with high specificity and sensitivity. Most TCR beta V segments were productive about 90% or about 30% of the time in an earlier analysis. Later analysis showed most CMV-associated TCR beta chains appearing HLA-restricted.

PCR employed 60 Vbeta and 13 Jbeta primers. TCRdb's table, derived via immunoSEQ multiplex PCR, lists solely in-frame clones and lacks some. The sample holds roughly 150,000 clones; roughly 80% are singletons and the top ten take over 2%. The clonotype comes from a male donor in good health and CMV-seronegative. Sequencing was carried out using PBMCs.

CDR3 sequence: CASSPGLNNEKLFF. In DNA form, the CDR3 reads TGTGCCAGCAGCCCAGGACTGAATAATGAAAAACTGTTTTTT. The V and J genes are TRBV6-5 and TRBJ1-4; no reliable D call. The CDR3 length is 14 residues. Germline CDR1 is MNHEY and CDR2 is SVGAGI. The V and J ends lost 6 bases and 4 bases respectively, with 12 bases between them.